The 14 T cell receptor beta chains reported below all come from one sample, sequenced in a study of cytomegalovirus exposure and HLA in healthy donors. Primers: 60 Vbeta forward and 13 Jbeta reverse. Generated by immunoSEQ multiplex PCR, the TCRdb table keeps only in-frame clones and is missing some. The table lists about 120,000 clones, roughly 74% of them singletons. Sequencing used PBMCs. The receptors stem from a woman aged 25 to 39 in good health and CMV-seronegative.

The rearrangement uses TRBV10-3 and TRBJ1-5; TRBD1 aligns across 7 bases. CDR3 length equals 13 residues. Trimming took 6 bases from V and 5 from J; bases not matched to a gene: 4. The germline gives CDR1 ENHRY, CDR2 SYGVKD. For the CDR3, the DNA is TGTGCCATCAGCCGACAGGGCGATCAGCCCCAGCATTTT. Amino acid sequence: CAISRQGDQPQHF.

This clone turned up a few times. This sequence joins TRBV19 and TRBJ2-1, with 8 bases lining up with TRBD2. Germline lookup yields CDR1 LNHDA and CDR2 SQIVND (reference sequence). The length of the CDR3 is 18 residues. The ends lost 7 bases at V and 8 bases at J; junction bases unmatched: 22. The CDR3 sequence: CASNPDGGGRFRVHEQFF. CDR3 sequence (DNA): TGTGCCAGTAATCCGGACGGGGGGGGCAGATTCCGCGTCCATGAGCAGTTCTTC. The full variable domain, rest sourced from reference TRBV19 and TRBJ2-1, is DGGITQSPKYLFRKEGQNVTLSCEQNLNHDAMYWYRQDPGQGLRLIYYSQIVNDFQKGDIAEGYSVSREKKESFPLTVTSAQKNPTAFYLCASNPDGGGRFRVHEQFFGPGTRLTVL.

The chain employs TRBV5-4 and TRBJ2-2; 9 bases are shared with TRBD1. The length of the CDR3 is 15 residues. Germline V lookup: CDR1 SGHNT, CDR2 YYREEE (reference sequence). With V trimmed by 3 bases and J by 2 bases, 2 bases remained unmatched. In nucleotides, the CDR3 is TGTGCCAGCAGCTATACAGGGGGCAACACCGGGGAGCTGTTTTTT. Translation gives CASSYTGGNTGELFF.

The chain couples TRBV6-4 to TRBJ2-1; D unresolved. CDR3 length: 15 amino acids. Germline V gene data show CDR1 as MRHNA and CDR2 as SNTAGT. The V end lost 6 bases, the J end lost 4 bases, and 16 bases lay between the germline ends. The CDR3 nucleotides read TGTGCCAGCAGGCAAATGATATTAGAATACAATGAGCAGTTCTTC. Amino acids: CASRQMILEYNEQFF.

In DNA, the CDR3 is TGTGCCAGCACAGTGGGCATAGAAGCTTTCTTT. It translates to CASTVGIEAFF. V is TRBV2 and J is TRBJ1-1; D call uncertain. Trimming pared 7 bases from V and 8 bases from J, leaving 11 bases between. The CDR3 loop spans 11 amino acids. CDR1 and CDR2 (germline): SNHLY, FYNNEI.

This clone has a handful of counts. The chain has TRBV28 and TRBJ1-2; D unresolved. The V end lost 2 bases, the J end lost 8 bases, and 9 bases lay between the germline ends. The germline V gene has CDR1 MDHEN and CDR2 SYDVKM. CDR3 size: 12 residues. The CDR3 nucleotides are TGTGCCAGCAGTTTAATTCTAATGGGCTACACCTTC. Its translation is CASSLILMGYTF.

The chain links TRBV5-1 to TRBJ1-2, with D maybe TRBD1 (5 bases). CDR1 is SGHRS, CDR2 YFSETQ, per germline. This CDR3 has 15 residues. V was clipped by 2 bases and J by 2 bases, with 13 bases between them. Written as DNA, the CDR3 is TGCGCCAGCAGCTTCCTGACCCGACAGAACTATGGCTACACCTTC. Residues: CASSFLTRQNYGYTF.

The chain carries TRBV6-1 and TRBJ2-7; 7 positions agree with TRBD2. Germline V gene sequence: CDR1 MNHNS, CDR2 SASEGT. V gave up 6 bases and J gave up 3 bases; unmatched junction bases: 8. This CDR3 has 14 residues. Here the CDR3 reads CASRGRGGGYEQYF. CDR3 DNA sequence: TGTGCCAGCAGGGGGAGGGGAGGCGGCTACGAGCAGTACTTC.

The V call is TRBV5-8, the J call TRBJ2-7, with TRBD1 matching over 7 bases. V dropped 4 bases and J dropped 2; count of bases not matched to a gene: 6. Germline-derived CDR1 and CDR2 are SGHTS and YDEGEE. This CDR3 comprises 14 residues. The CDR3 bases are TGTGCCAGCAGCGCGCAGGGGGTACCCTACGAGCAGTACTTC. This sequence encodes CASSAQGVPYEQYF.

The chain employs TRBV7-2 and TRBJ1-2; D is undetermined. The V and J ends lost 3 bases and 3 bases respectively, with 11 bases between them. This CDR3 contains 14 residues. Germline lookup yields CDR1 SGHTA and CDR2 FQGNSA. The CDR3 protein is CASSFPADYYGYTF. The CDR3 nucleotides are TGTGCCAGCAGCTTTCCGGCAGACTACTATGGCTACACCTTC.

The chain combines TRBV9 with TRBJ2-3, with D possibly matching TRBD2 (5 bases). Germline V gene sequence: CDR1 SGDLS, CDR2 YYNGEE. Trimming took off 4 bases at V and 4 bases at J, with 13 bases between the two ends. The CDR3 extends over 14 amino acids. CDR3 sequence: CASSLGGSADTQYF. CDR3 sequence (DNA): TGTGCCAGCAGCCTAGGAGGTTCAGCAGATACGCAGTATTTT.

This clone was detected only a few times. This rearrangement joins TRBV10-3 to TRBJ2-1, with 9 bases matching TRBD1. Per germline, CDR1 ENHRY and CDR2 SYGVKD. This CDR3 contains 13 residues. Germline trimming cut 8 bases from V and 8 bases from J; bases unmatched to any gene: 7. The CDR3 DNA reads TGTGCCATCGCGGGACAGGGCAACGATGAGCAGTTCTTC. Protein: CAIAGQGNDEQFF.

The rearrangement joins TRBV15 to TRBJ2-3; D remains unclear. CDR1 is LNHNV and CDR2 is YYDKDF in the germline V gene (reference sequence). This CDR3 region has 17 residues. Trimming shortened V by 0 bases and J by 2 bases, and 15 bases separated the two germline ends. The CDR3 nucleotides read TGTGCCACCAGCAGAGATCTGCGGTCTCCACCCACAGATACGCAGTATTTT. It specifies CATSRDLRSPPTDTQYF.

There are a few counts of this clone. V is TRBV27 and J is TRBJ1-6; D not certain. The germline gives CDR1 MNHEY, CDR2 SMNVEV (reference sequence). Trimming pared 6 bases from V and 8 bases from J, leaving 8 bases between. The CDR3 extends over 12 amino acids. The CDR3 DNA reads TGTGCCAGCAGCTGGAGGGATTCACCCCTCCACTTT. Protein sequence: CASSWRDSPLHF.